The next 32 T cell receptor beta chains were all read from a single sample in a study of cytomegalovirus exposure and HLA in healthy donors. The study ran its PCR with 60 Vbeta and 13 Jbeta primers. Clones were sequenced by immunoSEQ multiplex PCR, and TCRdb holds only the in-frame ones, with some missing. Counted here are around 150,000 clones, 60% to 80% occurring once; the ten biggest clones make up roughly 7.6%. Sequenced: PBMCs. These receptors were taken from a woman aged 40-49 years in good health and CMV-seropositive.

The chain carries TRBV7-9 and TRBJ2-3; TRBD1 matches 8 bases. The germline V gene encodes CDR1 SEHNR and CDR2 FQNEAQ (reference sequence). Trimming cost V 5 bases and J 0 bases; bases outside gene matches: 7. The CDR3 covers 16 residues. The CDR3 DNA follows: TGTGCCAGCAGCGTCCTTTGGACAGGGAGCACAGATACGCAGTATTTT. Translating it yields CASSVLWTGSTDTQYF.

In nucleotides, the CDR3 is TGTGCCAGCAGCTTAGAGGCACAGATGCTGAACACTGAAGCTTTCTTT. Protein sequence: CASSLEAQMLNTEAFF. This sequence joins TRBV7-2 and TRBJ1-1; D unresolved. Germline loops: CDR1 SGHTA, CDR2 FQGNSA. This CDR3 is built from 16 residues. Trimming removed 1 base at V and 0 bases at J, with 12 bases between.

This chain's CDR3 is CASLVGGYSGANVLTF. Written as DNA, the CDR3 is TGTGCCAGCCTGGTCGGGGGGTACTCTGGGGCCAACGTCCTGACTTTC. The chain joins TRBV7-2 to TRBJ2-6; 7 nucleotides match TRBD2. The germline V gene encodes CDR1 SGHTA and CDR2 FQGNSA. With 8 bases clipped from V and 0 bases from J, the junction kept 7 bases outside the gene matches. CDR3 length equals 16 residues.

The J gene is TRBJ2-1, the V gene TRBV27; possibly TRBD1 for D (7 bases). CDR1 is MNHEY, CDR2 SMNVEV, per germline (reference sequence). The CDR3 totals 16 residues. V was trimmed by 6 bases and J by 7 bases, leaving 22 bases between them. The CDR3 here is CASSHQGGSGGNEQFF. The CDR3 bases are TGTGCCAGCAGCCATCAGGGGGGTAGCGGCGGGAATGAGCAGTTCTTC.

In its sample, this clone was seen a few times. Here the CDR3 reads CASCRGVNTEAFF. For the CDR3, the DNA is TGTGCCAGTTGCCGGGGGGTGAACACTGAAGCTTTCTTT. The chain carries TRBV19 and TRBJ1-1; tentative D call: TRBD1 (5 bases). This CDR3 is built from 13 residues. Germline assignment: CDR1 LNHDA and CDR2 SQIVND (reference sequence). V was shortened by 8 bases and J by 0 bases, with 10 bases between the two germline ends.

V gene TRBV25-1 combines with J gene TRBJ1-3; D not resolved. Looked up from germline, CDR1 is MGHDK and CDR2 is SYGVNS. The V and J ends lost 1 base and 2 bases respectively, with 3 bases between them. The CDR3 spans 13 residues. This CDR3 is CASSESAGNTIYF. CDR3 nucleotide sequence: TGTGCCAGCAGTGAATCAGCTGGAAACACCATATATTTT.

The chain uses TRBV5-4 and TRBJ2-7, with TRBD1 matching 8 bases. After removal of 4 bases from V and 3 bases from J, the junction contained 9 bases not matched to a gene. This CDR3 is 15 amino acids long. Germline V gene lookup returns CDR1 SGHNT and CDR2 YYREEE (reference sequence). CDR3 coding DNA: TGTGCCAGCAGCCCTCGACAGGGGAGTGTCTACGAGCAGTACTTC. Its translation: CASSPRQGSVYEQYF.

The chain couples TRBV5-1 to TRBJ1-3, with 8 bases lining up with TRBD1. With 4 bases clipped from V and 8 bases from J, the junction kept 11 bases outside the gene matches. There are 15 residues in the CDR3. Looked up from germline, CDR1 is SGHRS and CDR2 is YFSETQ. CDR3 residues: CASSRQGQGPDTIYF. CDR3 DNA sequence: TGCGCCAGCAGCCGACAAGGACAGGGCCCGGACACCATATATTTT.

Only one count was recorded for this clone. The chain has TRBV19 and TRBJ1-3; D gene unclear. V gave up 6 bases and J gave up 0 bases, with 12 bases separating them. The V gene's germline CDR1 is LNHDA and CDR2 SQIVND (reference sequence). The CDR3 runs to 15 residues. The CDR3 spells CASRYKPRSGNTIYF. The CDR3 bases are TGTGCCAGTAGGTATAAGCCTCGCTCTGGAAACACCATATATTTT.

The rearrangement joins TRBV6-6 to TRBJ2-3, with D tentatively TRBD2 (7 bases). The V and J ends lost 7 bases and 6 bases respectively, with 14 bases between them. The germline gives CDR1 MNHNY, CDR2 SVGAGI (reference sequence). CDR3 length: 13 amino acids. CDR3 nucleotide sequence: TGTGCCAGCACCGCGGGGGCCCGGGATACGCAGTATTTT. Translated: CASTAGARDTQYF.

This clone was detected a few times. The V and J genes are TRBV7-8 and TRBJ1-3; D is possibly TRBD1 (5 bases). Trimming removed 5 bases at V and 2 bases at J, with 13 bases between. CDR1 is SGHVS, CDR2 FQNEAQ, per germline. CDR3 size: 15 residues. The CDR3 here is CASSNSGSPGNTIYF. The CDR3 DNA reads as TGTGCCAGCAGCAACTCAGGGTCGCCTGGAAACACCATATATTTT.

This clone was detected only once. The V gene is TRBV28, the J gene TRBJ1-4, with D maybe TRBD1 (5 bases). The CDR3 length is 13 residues. Trimming pared 5 bases from V and 8 bases from J, leaving 12 bases between. Per germline, CDR1 MDHEN and CDR2 SYDVKM. Written as DNA, the CDR3 is TGTGCCAGCAGTCTGACAGACTCCGAAAAACTGTTTTTT. Its protein is CASSLTDSEKLFF.

The chain carries TRBV6-6 and TRBJ2-5; 7 nucleotides agree with TRBD2. The CDR3 extends over 15 amino acids. Germline trimming cut 1 base from V and 5 bases from J; bases unmatched to any gene: 7. In germline, CDR1 is MNHNY, CDR2 SVGAGI (reference sequence). CDR3 in DNA: TGTGCCAGCAGTTACTTCGGCGGGAGCGGTGAGACCCAGTACTTC. Amino acid sequence: CASSYFGGSGETQYF.

This chain's CDR3 is CASSLSGLNTEAFF. The CDR3 DNA reads TGTGCCAGCAGTTTAAGCGGTTTGAACACTGAAGCTTTCTTT. The chain joins TRBV27 to TRBJ1-1; the D is unclear. The germline CDR1 and CDR2 sequences are MNHEY and SMNVEV (reference sequence). This CDR3 comprises 14 residues. The V end lost 2 bases, the J end lost 0 bases, and 7 bases lay between the germline ends.

The chain is built from TRBV4-1 and TRBJ2-7; D remains ambiguous. Deletions cut 0 bases from V and 6 bases from J, with 12 bases between. Germline assignment: CDR1 MGHRA and CDR2 YSYEKL. This CDR3 region has 14 residues. The CDR3 DNA is TGCGCCAGCAGCCAAGATCGAAGTCTCGGCGAGCAGTACTTC. Protein product: CASSQDRSLGEQYF.

The genes are TRBV27 and TRBJ1-2, with D perhaps TRBD1 (5 bases). V was cut by 6 bases and J by 2 bases, with 19 bases left in between. Germline V gives CDR1 MNHEY, CDR2 SMNVEV (reference sequence). The CDR3 extends over 16 amino acids. The CDR3 spells CASSPRVHQVNYGYTF. As DNA, the CDR3 is TGTGCCAGCAGCCCCAGGGTTCACCAAGTAAACTATGGCTACACCTTC.

This chain joins TRBV6-5 and TRBJ2-1; 9 bases are shared with TRBD1. The CDR3 has 15 amino acids. Losses at the gene ends were 6 bases for V and 0 bases for J; bases not matched to a gene: 3. Germline CDR1 and CDR2: MNHEY and SVGAGI. In DNA form, the CDR3 reads TGTGCCAGCAGCCGGGACAGGGACTCCTACAATGAGCAGTTCTTC. It specifies CASSRDRDSYNEQFF.

The V call is TRBV18, the J call TRBJ1-2; perhaps TRBD1 as D (6 bases). V lost 5 bases and J 1 base, leaving 11 bases between the germline ends. CDR1 and CDR2 (germline): KGHSH, LQKENI. This CDR3 comprises 14 residues. CDR3 nucleotides: TGTGCCAGCTCATCCGACAGGAGTAACTATGGCTACACCTTC. Its protein product is CASSSDRSNYGYTF.

This chain connects TRBV5-1 to TRBJ2-1; D may be TRBD1 (5 bases). This CDR3 comprises 15 residues. Trimming cost V 1 base and J 7 bases, with 15 bases left between them. Germline-derived CDR1 and CDR2 are SGHRS and YFSETQ. The CDR3 DNA follows: TGCGCCAGCAGCTTGATCCAGGGTAAGCTGAATGAGCAGTTCTTC. Residues: CASSLIQGKLNEQFF.

The V gene is TRBV19, the J gene TRBJ2-7; tentatively, D is TRBD1 (5 bases). Per the germline V gene, CDR1 is LNHDA and CDR2 is SQIVND (reference sequence). The V end was cut by 5 bases, the J end by 2 bases, with 10 bases between. The length of the CDR3 is 13 residues. CDR3 in amino acids: CASSLRQTYEQYF. For the CDR3, the DNA is TGTGCCAGTAGTCTTAGACAGACCTACGAGCAGTACTTC.

This clone was detected a few times. DNA of the CDR3: TGCGCCAGTCAGGGTCTGGGCACAGATACGCAGTATTTT. The encoded protein is CASQGLGTDTQYF. The chain recombines TRBV5-1 with TRBJ2-3, with D possibly being TRBD1 (5 bases). This CDR3 has 13 amino acids. Germline CDR1 and CDR2: SGHRS and YFSETQ. V shed 8 bases and J shed 1 base, with 11 bases lying between them.

The V gene is TRBV15, the J gene TRBJ2-5; 7 nucleotides agree with TRBD2. The DNA end favors TRBJ2-7, so the J call may be wrong. Germline CDR1 is LNHNV and CDR2 is YYDKDF (reference sequence). The CDR3 contains 14 residues. The CDR3 protein is CATSTKRGSYEQYF. For the CDR3, the DNA is TGTGCCACCAGCACGAAGCGGGGAAGCTACGAGCAGTACTTC.

V and J are TRBV6-6 and TRBJ2-5; 8 nucleotides agree with TRBD2. The CDR3 covers 14 residues. Germline lookup yields CDR1 MNHNY and CDR2 SVGAGI (reference sequence). V lost 4 bases and J lost 2; bases outside the gene matches: 3. CDR3 region: CASSSGTSQETQYF. CDR3 DNA sequence: TGTGCCAGCAGTTCGGGGACTAGTCAAGAGACCCAGTACTTC.

DNA of the CDR3: TGTGCCAGCTATCGGGGCAGGGAGGCTGAAGCTTTCTTT. Its translation: CASYRGREAEAFF. V and J are TRBV6-5 and TRBJ1-1; D might be TRBD1 (5 bases). The germline V and J ends were trimmed by 8 bases and 6 bases, with 16 bases remaining between them. Germline assignment: CDR1 MNHEY and CDR2 SVGAGI. The CDR3 length is 13 residues.

The rearrangement joins TRBV7-9 to TRBJ2-1; the D gene is possibly TRBD2 (6 bases). CDR1 is SEHNR and CDR2 is FQNEAQ in the germline V gene (reference sequence). The CDR3 length is 16 residues. V lost 1 base and J lost 5, with 15 bases in between. The CDR3 DNA reads TGTGCCAGCAGCTTAGAGCCCGGGACTGGGAACAATGAGCAGTTCTTC. Its translation: CASSLEPGTGNNEQFF.

A few counts support this clone. The V and J genes are TRBV6-5 and TRBJ1-1; the match to TRBD1 covers 8 bases. The CDR3 covers 15 residues. V gave up 2 bases and J gave up 5 bases; unmatched junction bases: 7. CDR1 MNHEY and CDR2 SVGAGI come from the germline V gene. The CDR3 here is CASSYARGRWTEAFF. CDR3 sequence (DNA): TGTGCCAGCAGTTACGCCAGGGGGCGATGGACTGAAGCTTTCTTT.

The chain is built from TRBV5-1 and TRBJ2-3; D perhaps matches TRBD2 (5 bases). V gave up 0 bases and J gave up 0 bases, with 8 bases separating them. The CDR3 is 15 amino acids. Germline V CDR1 and CDR2: SGHRS, YFSETQ. DNA of the CDR3: TGCGCCAGCAGCTTGGCGGGAAGGAGCACAGATACGCAGTATTTT. Residues: CASSLAGRSTDTQYF. The whole variable domain, filled in from reference TRBV5-1 and TRBJ2-3, reads KAGVTQTPRYLIKTRGQQVTLSCSPISGHRSVSWYQQTPGQGLQFLFEYFSETQRNKGNFPGRFSGRQFSNSRSEMNVSTLELGDSALYLCASSLAGRSTDTQYFGPGTRLTVL.

This chain connects TRBV29-1 to TRBJ1-6; 8 bases align to TRBD1. Germline CDR1 reads SQVTM; CDR2 reads ANQGSEA. V was clipped by 5 bases and J by 0 bases; unmatched bases: 3. The CDR3 length is 15 residues. As DNA, the CDR3 is TGCAGCGTTCGACAGGGGAGCTCCTATAATTCACCCCTCCACTTT. It yields the protein CSVRQGSSYNSPLHF.

This clone was observed a few times. The chain combines TRBV18 with TRBJ2-1; TRBD2 matches at 12 bases. In germline, CDR1 is KGHSH, CDR2 LQKENI. CDR3 length: 18 amino acids. The J segment lost 5 bases and the V segment lost 3 bases, leaving 11 bases of the junction unmatched. This chain's CDR3 is CASSPRLAGVNGHNEQFF. CDR3 bases: TGTGCCAGCTCACCTCGACTAGCGGGAGTGAACGGACACAATGAGCAGTTCTTC. Supplemented by reference TRBV18 and TRBJ2-1, the full variable domain reads NAGVMQNPRHLVRRRGQEARLRCSPMKGHSHVYWYRQLPEEGLKFMVYLQKENIIDESGMPKERFSAEFPKEGPSILRIQQVVRGDSAAYFCASSPRLAGVNGHNEQFFGPGTRLTVL.

The V gene is TRBV5-1, the J gene TRBJ2-5, with 11 bases matching TRBD2. From germline, CDR1 is SGHRS and CDR2 YFSETQ. The CDR3 runs 14 residues. Trimming at V came to 4 bases and at J to 6 bases, leaving 5 bases not matched to a gene. The DNA for the CDR3 is TGCGCCAGCAGCGGTACTAGCGGGAGTAAGACCCAGTACTTC. Translating gives CASSGTSGSKTQYF.

This rearrangement joins TRBV5-5 to TRBJ2-2; 13 bases are shared with TRBD2. Germline assignment: CDR1 SGHKS and CDR2 YYEKEE (reference sequence). The CDR3 length is 19 residues. V shed 4 bases, J shed 1 base, and the junction held 10 bases outside the gene matches. The DNA of the CDR3 is TGTGCCAGCAGCGCCGGACTAGCGGGAGCAGTCAGGAACACCGGGGAGCTGTTTTTT. Protein: CASSAGLAGAVRNTGELFF.

The chain is built from TRBV7-3 and TRBJ1-2; tentative D call: TRBD1 (5 bases). CDR1 and CDR2 from the germline V gene are SGHTA and FQGTGA. V was pared by 5 bases and J by 0 bases, with 13 bases between. This CDR3 spans 15 amino acids. CDR3 sequence (DNA): TGTGCCAGCAGCCCTACAGGAACAGCTAACTATGGCTACACCTTC. Protein sequence: CASSPTGTANYGYTF.